The 11 T cell receptor beta chains reported below all come from one sample, sequenced in a study of OX40 agonist ivuxolimab in advanced cancers. This table comes from immunoSEQ multiplex PCR, and its TCRdb copy is limited to in-frame clones, with some not included. The data contain fewer than 35,000 clones, 90% of them singletons. The starting material was CD4+ or CD8+ T cells sorted from blood, obtained in a trial of the OX40 agonist ivuxolimab. The receptors here all came from an adult with an advanced solid tumor such as melanoma, head and neck, liver or kidney cancer.

V usage is TRBV7-6 and J usage is TRBJ2-2, with D unresolved. Trimming shortened V by 4 bases and J by 6 bases, and 9 bases separated the two germline ends. The CDR3 is 13 amino acids. CDR1 is SGHVS, CDR2 FNYEAQ, per germline. The CDR3 nucleotides are TGTGCCAGCAGCTGGCACAAGGCCGGGGAGCTGTTTTTT. Encoded protein: CASSWHKAGELFF.

The CDR3 sequence is CASSLSGGPYEQYF. DNA of the CDR3: TGTGCCAGCAGCTTGTCTGGCGGTCCCTACGAGCAGTACTTC. This sequence joins TRBV5-6 and TRBJ2-7; D not resolved. CDR1 and CDR2 from the germline V gene are SGHDT and YYEEEE. V gave up 1 base and J gave up 2 bases, with 10 bases separating them. This CDR3 has 14 amino acids.

The chain has TRBV6-6 and TRBJ2-5, with 9 nucleotides matching TRBD2. The CDR3 runs 14 residues. Germline V lookup: CDR1 MNHNY, CDR2 SVGAGI (reference sequence). The ends lost 4 bases at V and 3 bases at J; junction bases unmatched: 3. The CDR3, as DNA: TGTGCCAGCAGTTTCTTAGCGGGAGAAGAGACCCAGTACTTC. Its translation is CASSFLAGEETQYF.

The J gene is TRBJ2-7, the V gene TRBV6-1, with D unresolved. With 1 base removed from V and 4 bases from J, the gap between germline ends came to 17 bases. Germline lookup yields CDR1 MNHNS and CDR2 SASEGT. The CDR3 totals 16 residues. CDR3 DNA: TGTGCCAGCAGTGAAGTTATCTCATCAGATACTTACGAGCAGTACTTC. This gives the protein CASSEVISSDTYEQYF.

The chain carries TRBV27 and TRBJ2-7, with D possibly TRBD2 on 6 matching bases. The CDR3 is 13 amino acids. V lost 0 bases and J 3 bases, leaving 6 bases between the germline ends. The germline V gene has CDR1 MNHEY and CDR2 SMNVEV (reference sequence). CDR3 region: CASSLSEGYEQYF. Here the CDR3 DNA reads TGTGCCAGCAGTTTATCGGAGGGCTACGAGCAGTACTTC.

The V call is TRBV4-3, the J call TRBJ2-1; D gene uncertain. The CDR3 loop spans 13 amino acids. CDR1 LGHNA and CDR2 YSLEER come from the germline V gene. V was cut by 0 bases and J by 10 bases, with 10 bases left in between. The CDR3 nucleotides are TGCGCCAGCAGCCAAGAAGGTTGGGAAGAGCAGTTCTTC. The encoded protein is CASSQEGWEEQFF.

The chain couples TRBV9 to TRBJ2-5; D unclear. From germline, CDR1 is SGDLS and CDR2 YYNGEE. There are 13 residues in the CDR3. Trimming removed 5 bases from V and 3 bases from J, with 11 bases in between. The CDR3 region is CASRRFPEETQYF. The CDR3 DNA is TGTGCCAGCAGAAGGTTCCCGGAAGAGACCCAGTACTTC. The full variable domain, in which reference TRBV9 and TRBJ2-5 provide the parts outside the CDR3, is DSGVTQTPKHLITATGQRVTLRCSPRSGDLSVYWYQQSLDQGLQFLIQYYNGEERAKGNILERFSAQQFPDLHSELNLSSLELGDSALYFCASRRFPEETQYFGPGTRLLVL.

The chain combines TRBV19 with TRBJ2-7; a possible D gene is TRBD1 (6 bases). V lost 5 bases and J 3 bases, leaving 17 bases between the germline ends. The germline V gene has CDR1 LNHDA and CDR2 SQIVND (reference sequence). The CDR3 totals 15 residues. For the CDR3, the DNA is TGTGCCAGTAGTTTCCGGGACACAAGTAACTACGAGCAGTACTTC. It encodes CASSFRDTSNYEQYF.

The chain links TRBV4-1 to TRBJ2-3, with 9 bases fitting TRBD2. Trimming took 1 base from V and 0 from J; bases not matched to a gene: 8. The germline V gene has CDR1 MGHRA and CDR2 YSYEKL. The CDR3 contains 18 residues. The CDR3: CASSQGTGTSRSTDTQYF. Written as DNA, the CDR3 is TGCGCCAGCAGCCAAGGGACCGGGACTAGCCGTAGCACAGATACGCAGTATTTT.

This CDR3 reads CASSQTSAPGEQYF. In DNA, the CDR3 is TGTGCCAGCAGCCAGACTAGCGCCCCGGGGGAGCAGTACTTC. The gene calls are TRBV11-2 and TRBJ2-7, with 8 bases that match TRBD2. CDR1 and CDR2 from the germline V gene are SGHAT and FQNNGV. This CDR3 spans 14 amino acids. Trimming at V came to 5 bases and at J to 7 bases, leaving 10 bases not matched to a gene.

In nucleotides, the CDR3 is TGCGCCAGCAGCTTGGGGGGCAGGGTGGAGTTCAATGAGCAGTTCTTC. Amino acids: CASSLGGRVEFNEQFF. This chain links TRBV5-1 with TRBJ2-1, with D possibly TRBD1 on 5 matching bases. V was clipped by 0 bases and J by 6 bases, with 16 bases between them. Looked up from germline, CDR1 is SGHRS and CDR2 is YFSETQ. The CDR3 consists of 16 residues.